This TCR beta chain came from a study of cytomegalovirus exposure and HLA in healthy donors (dated by TCRdb to about 2017). For context, the study as a whole: The 670 or so repertoires of the first cohort and the 110 or so validation repertoires were produced on the same platform, according to a later analysis. The aim of the study was to test whether cataloging public T cell receptors could identify signatures of past pathogen exposure. Along with the approximately 600-subject first cohort, a separate validation cohort of 120 different subjects was used. To predict cytomegalovirus infection status, the study combined high-throughput TCR immunosequencing, statistical association of individual TCRs with disease status, and machine learning.

Comment on this clone: The specificity of this receptor is unknown. No much larger clone exists at a distance of one base, and base qualities are not known.

Receptor libraries were prepared by the immunoSEQ multiplex PCR assay. The paper's processing steps were these. A statistical classification framework was built to diagnose cytomegalovirus status from the catalog of TCR beta chain sequences. Drawn from immuneACCESS, this table holds only the in-frame rearrangements with V and J called that TCRdb kept. Clones are partly lost; checked studies trace under half to an unresolved V gene and leave the rest unexplained. That table supplies the V and J calls and clone size; D and trimming were determined from the DNA. Present in this sample are some 170,000 clones, 75% to 90% of which were seen just once. The ten largest clonotypes hold more than 2% of the sample. Separate from the roughly 700-subject first cohort, the validation cohort of roughly 130 subjects was the group to which the donors belonged. Study-wide findings and limitations: A later analysis found that TCRs clustered in the first cohort also tended to co-occur in the approximately 120 validation repertoires, with 94% of cluster scores above 0. Most TCR sequences were seen in very few donors, while some public TCRs were found in many individuals. Cytomegalovirus status was reported to be diagnosed by the classifier with high specificity and sensitivity in both the original and validation cohorts. In vitro tests confirmed that a few of the cytomegalovirus-associated TCR beta chains recognize cytomegalovirus antigens. The authors suggested that the approach could potentially be extended to other disease states and immunological phenotypes. A total of fewer than 200 TCR beta chains were listed by the study as associated with cytomegalovirus. A later analysis lacked HLA typing for the validation cohort, so it scored co-occurrence in that cohort across all 120 repertoires.

Including the terminal cysteine and phenylalanine, the CDR3 comprises 17 residues. Only the CDR3 DNA stays, 51 bases, in frame from base 1. CDR1 and CDR2, per the germline V gene (reference sequence), are PRHDT and FYEKMQ. Trimming at the junction amounts to 4 bases on V and 2 bases on J, and the germline ends lie 18 bases apart. This clonotype originated in a woman aged 18-29 years in good health and CMV-seronegative. Input material: PBMCs. This chain is built from TRBV13 and TRBJ1-3, with a tentative D gene TRBD1 over 6 matching bases. The nucleotide sequence is given as TGTGCCAGCAGCTACCACCAGGGGAATGGGCCTGGAAACACCATATATTTT. Translated, it reads CASSYHQGNGPGNTIYF. The entire variable domain, with the stretches around the CDR3 drawn from the reference TRBV13 and TRBJ1-3 proteins, is AAGVIQSPRHLIKEKRETATLKCYPIPRHDTVYWYQQGPGQDPQFLISFYEKMQSDKGSIPDRFSAQQFSDYHSELNMSSLELGDSALYFCASSYHQGNGPGNTIYFGEGSWLTVV.